This is a list of T cell receptor beta chains from one sample in a study of blood T cell repertoires in COVID-19. TCRdb's table, derived via immunoSEQ multiplex PCR, lists solely in-frame clones and lacks some. The repertoire consists of about 210,000 clones, with almost 90% occurring once and the leading ten covering 1.5%. Sample: peripheral blood. Receptors were obtained from a man aged 18-30 years with active or convalescent COVID-19. Both conserved end residues are part of each CDR3. A D gene is named only where the DNA matches it firmly. The size of a clone is reported for some rows only, either as once, few or many, or as a class for expanded clones.

abundance	v_gene	d_gene	j_gene	CDR3nt	CDR3aa
once	TRBV29-1	-	TRBJ2-3	TGCAGCGACGGTAGCAGCACAGATACGCAGTATTTT	CSDGSSTDTQYF
-	TRBV9	TRBD2	TRBJ2-3	TGTGCCAGCAGCCCTAGACTAGCGGGAGGGGGGGGGAGCACAGATACGCAGTATTTT	CASSPRLAGGGGSTDTQYF
-	TRBV2	TRBD1	TRBJ2-7	TGTGCCAGCAGGGGGACAGGGACAATATACGAGCAGTACTTC	CASRGTGTIYEQYF
-	TRBV5-5	TRBD1	TRBJ2-5	TGTGCCAGCAGCCAAAACGCCGGGACAGTTGGGGAGACCCAGTACTTC	CASSQNAGTVGETQYF
-	TRBV18	-	TRBJ2-1	TGTGCCAGCTCACGCGTCAGGATCGGGAGCTCCTACAATGAGCAGTTCTTC	CASSRVRIGSSYNEQFF
-	TRBV5-6	TRBD1	TRBJ2-5	TGTGCCAGCAGCCCGGGACAGGTCCAAGAGACCCAGTACTTC	CASSPGQVQETQYF
-	TRBV9	-	TRBJ1-1	TGTGCCAGCAGCGGCGAAAGTAATCTGAACACTGAAGCTTTCTTT	CASSGESNLNTEAFF
-	TRBV6-6	-	TRBJ2-1	TGTGCCAGCAGTAGGGGTTCCTACAATGAGCAGTTCTTC	CASSRGSYNEQFF
-	TRBV18	TRBD1	TRBJ2-2	TGTGCCAGCTCATACGACAGGGGGCCAGGCACCGGGGAGCTGTTTTTT	CASSYDRGPGTGELFF
-	TRBV4-3	TRBD2	TRBJ2-1	TGCGCCAGCAGCCCGAGCTGGCTAGCGGCCTACAATGAGCAGTTCTTC	CASSPSWLAAYNEQFF
once	TRBV5-4	-	TRBJ1-1	TGTGCCAGCAGCTTGGGAAACAGGAGAGAAAACACTGAAGCTTTCTTT	CASSLGNRRENTEAFF
-	TRBV11-2	-	TRBJ1-6	TGTGCCAGCAGCTCCGCCCTCCTAGGGGAAAGCTCCTATAATTCACCCCTCCACTTT	CASSSALLGESSYNSPLHF
-	TRBV27	TRBD2	TRBJ2-1	TGTGCCAGCAGTTCTGGGACTAGCGGGGTACATGAGCAGTTCTTC	CASSSGTSGVHEQFF
-	TRBV15	TRBD2	TRBJ2-2	TGTGCCACCAGCAGAAGAGGAGCGGGGAGTAATCACGGGGAGCTGTTTTTT	CATSRRGAGSNHGELFF
once	TRBV7-9	TRBD1	TRBJ2-1	TGTGCCAGCAGCAATATTCTGACAGGGGGTCTTCCCCACAATGAGCAGTTCTTC	CASSNILTGGLPHNEQFF
-	TRBV12-3/TRBV12-4	TRBD1	TRBJ1-5	TGTGCCAGTTCAAAGGACAGGGTTGGGCCCCAGCATTTT	CASSKDRVGPQHF
-	TRBV7-3	TRBD1	TRBJ2-2	TGTGCCAGCAGCCGCGGACAGGGAGCGAACACCGGGGAGCTGTTTTTT	CASSRGQGANTGELFF
-	TRBV9	TRBD2	TRBJ2-1	TGTGCCAGCAGCGTAGGAGCGGGAGGATACAATGAGCAGTTCTTC	CASSVGAGGYNEQFF
-	TRBV30	-	TRBJ1-4	TGTGCCTGGAGTGGCATACTGGACAGCTGGAAAGAAAAACTGTTTTTT	CAWSGILDSWKEKLFF
-	TRBV5-6	-	TRBJ2-7	TGTGCCAGCAGCTTGGTTGGCAGCTCCTACGAGCAGTACTTC	CASSLVGSSYEQYF
-	TRBV6-1	-	TRBJ2-1	TGTGCCAGCAGTGAACAGAGCGGGTCGTACAATGAGCAGTTCTTC	CASSEQSGSYNEQFF
-	TRBV11-2	TRBD2	TRBJ2-3	TGTGCCAGCGACCTAGGGCAGCGGGGGCGAGATACGCAGTATTTT	CASDLGQRGRDTQYF
-	TRBV6-4	-	TRBJ2-6	TGTGCCAGCAGTGAACAAGTCTCTGGGGCCAACGTCCTGACTTTC	CASSEQVSGANVLTF
-	TRBV5-1	-	TRBJ2-7	TGCGCCAGCAGCTTCGATCAGTCCGAGCAGTACTTC	CASSFDQSEQYF
-	TRBV7-9	-	TRBJ2-7	TGTGCCAGCAGCTCAGGGGATGGCGAGCAGTACTTC	CASSSGDGEQYF
-	TRBV10-3	-	TRBJ2-2	TGTGCCATCAGTGATGGCAGTGACACCGGGGAGCTGTTTTTT	CAISDGSDTGELFF
few	TRBV28	TRBD1	TRBJ1-1	TGTGCCAGCAGTCCGACAGGGGGCTTTAGGTCTGAAGCTTTCTTT	CASSPTGGFRSEAFF
-	TRBV6-2/TRBV6-3	TRBD2	TRBJ2-7	TGTGCCAGCAGTTACGGGGTGACTAGCGGGATTCGCGAGCAGTACTTC	CASSYGVTSGIREQYF
-	TRBV10-3	-	TRBJ1-2	TGTGCCATCAGGAGCGGGCCAGTCTATGGCTACACCTTC	CAIRSGPVYGYTF
-	TRBV18	TRBD1	TRBJ2-2	TGTGCCAGCTCACCATTGGGGACAGGGTCCGGGGAGCTGTTTTTT	CASSPLGTGSGELFF
-	TRBV6-6	TRBD1	TRBJ2-1	TGTGCCAGCAGGGAACCGGGACAGGGCTACAATGAGCAGTTCTTC	CASREPGQGYNEQFF
-	TRBV9	-	TRBJ2-1	TGTGCCAGCAGCGCGGCCCTAGAATCCAATGAGCAGTTCTTC	CASSAALESNEQFF